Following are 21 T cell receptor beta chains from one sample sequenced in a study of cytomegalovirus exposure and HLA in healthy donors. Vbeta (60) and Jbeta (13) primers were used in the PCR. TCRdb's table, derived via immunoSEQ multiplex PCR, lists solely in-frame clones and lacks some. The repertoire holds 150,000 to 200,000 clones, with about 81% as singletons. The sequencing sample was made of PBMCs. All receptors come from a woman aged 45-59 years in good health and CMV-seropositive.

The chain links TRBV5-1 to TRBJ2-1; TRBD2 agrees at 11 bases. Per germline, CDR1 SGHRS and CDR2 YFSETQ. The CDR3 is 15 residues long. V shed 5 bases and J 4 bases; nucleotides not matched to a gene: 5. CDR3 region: CASRALAGGYNEQFF. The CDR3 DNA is TGCGCCAGCAGAGCTCTAGCGGGGGGTTACAATGAGCAGTTCTTC.

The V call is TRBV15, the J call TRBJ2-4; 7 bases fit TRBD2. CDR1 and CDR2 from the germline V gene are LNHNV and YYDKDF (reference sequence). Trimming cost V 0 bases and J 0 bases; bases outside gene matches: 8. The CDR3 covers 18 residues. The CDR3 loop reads CATSRDRAGDLAKNIQYF. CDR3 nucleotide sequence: TGTGCCACCAGCAGAGATCGGGCGGGGGATCTAGCCAAAAACATTCAGTACTTC.

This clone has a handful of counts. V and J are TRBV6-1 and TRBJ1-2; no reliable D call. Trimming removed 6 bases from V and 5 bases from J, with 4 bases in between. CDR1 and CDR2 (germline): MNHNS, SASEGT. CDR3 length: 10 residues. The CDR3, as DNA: TGTGCCAGCAGAGAGTATGGCTACACCTTC. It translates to CASREYGYTF.

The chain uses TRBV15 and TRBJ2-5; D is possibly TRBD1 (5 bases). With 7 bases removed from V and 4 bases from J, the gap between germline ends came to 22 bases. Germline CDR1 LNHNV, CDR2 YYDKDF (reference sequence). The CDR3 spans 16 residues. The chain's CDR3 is CATTLGQANSGETQYF. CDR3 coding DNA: TGTGCCACCACTTTGGGGCAGGCTAACTCGGGAGAGACCCAGTACTTC.

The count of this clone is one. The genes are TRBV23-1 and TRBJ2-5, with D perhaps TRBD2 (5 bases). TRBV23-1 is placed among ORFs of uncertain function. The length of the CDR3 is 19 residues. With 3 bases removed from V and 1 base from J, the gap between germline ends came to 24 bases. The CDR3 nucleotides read TGCGCCAGCAGTCACTCAGAGCCGGGGTCCCCTAATTCCCAAGAGACCCAGTACTTC. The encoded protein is CASSHSEPGSPNSQETQYF.

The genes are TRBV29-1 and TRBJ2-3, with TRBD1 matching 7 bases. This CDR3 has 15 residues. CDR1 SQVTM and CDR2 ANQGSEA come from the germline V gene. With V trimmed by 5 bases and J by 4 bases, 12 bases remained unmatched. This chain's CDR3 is CSVTRTDRESDTQYF. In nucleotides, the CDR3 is TGCAGCGTTACCAGAACCGACAGGGAGTCAGATACGCAGTATTTT.

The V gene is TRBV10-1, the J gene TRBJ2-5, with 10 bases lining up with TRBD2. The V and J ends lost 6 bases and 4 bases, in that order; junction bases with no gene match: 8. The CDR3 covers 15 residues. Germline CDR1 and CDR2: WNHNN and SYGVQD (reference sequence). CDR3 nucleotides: TGCGCCAGCAGCGATAGGACTAGCGGACTAGAGACCCAGTACTTC. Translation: CASSDRTSGLETQYF.

The CDR3 here is CASTDYRIPYEQYF. In DNA, the CDR3 is TGTGCCAGCACCGATTACAGGATCCCCTACGAGCAGTACTTC. This rearrangement joins TRBV7-9 to TRBJ2-7; TRBD1 is a possible D gene (5 bases). Germline CDR1 SEHNR, CDR2 FQNEAQ (reference sequence). The length of the CDR3 is 14 residues. V lost 7 bases and J lost 2, with 15 bases in between. Drawing the rest from reference TRBV7-9 and TRBJ2-7, the complete variable domain is DTGVSQNPRHKITKRGQNVTFRCDPISEHNRLYWYRQTLGQGPEFLTYFQNEAQLEKSRLLSDRFSAERPKGSFSTLEIQRTEQGDSAMYLCASTDYRIPYEQYFGPGTRLTVT.

CDR3 region: CASSSTGGQGRDYTF. The CDR3 nucleotides are TGTGCCAGCAGTTCCACGGGGGGACAGGGCCGCGATTACACCTTC. V usage is TRBV6-5 and J usage is TRBJ1-2, with TRBD1 matching over 9 bases. The CDR3 loop spans 15 amino acids. With V trimmed by 4 bases and J by 11 bases, 14 bases remained unmatched. Germline V gene lookup returns CDR1 MNHEY and CDR2 SVGAGI.

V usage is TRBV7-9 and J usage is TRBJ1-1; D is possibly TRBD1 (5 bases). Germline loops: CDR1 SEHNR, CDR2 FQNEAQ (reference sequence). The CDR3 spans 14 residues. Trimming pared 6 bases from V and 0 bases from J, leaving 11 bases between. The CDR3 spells CASRGGGVNTEAFF. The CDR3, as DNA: TGTGCCAGCAGGGGCGGGGGAGTGAACACTGAAGCTTTCTTT.

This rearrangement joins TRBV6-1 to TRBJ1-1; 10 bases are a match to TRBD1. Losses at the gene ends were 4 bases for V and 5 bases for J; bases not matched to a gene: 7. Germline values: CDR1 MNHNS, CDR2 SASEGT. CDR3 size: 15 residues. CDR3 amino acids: CASSGRGQGSTEAFF. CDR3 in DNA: TGTGCCAGCAGTGGGAGGGGACAGGGGAGTACTGAAGCTTTCTTT.

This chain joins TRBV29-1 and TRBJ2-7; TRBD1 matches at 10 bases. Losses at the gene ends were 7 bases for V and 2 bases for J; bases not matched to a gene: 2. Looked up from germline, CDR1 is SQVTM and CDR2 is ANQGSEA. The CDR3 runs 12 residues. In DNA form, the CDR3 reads TGCAGCGCCGGGACAGGGGCCTACGAGCAGTACTTC. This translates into CSAGTGAYEQYF.

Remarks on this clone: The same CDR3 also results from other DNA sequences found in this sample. The CDR3 coding sequence is TGCGCCAGCAGTCGGGACAGCACCTACGAGCAGTACTTC. Translated: CASSRDSTYEQYF. The chain is built from TRBV10-2 and TRBJ2-7; 7 bases agree with TRBD1. Germline V gives CDR1 WSHSY, CDR2 SAAADI. Germline trimming cut 5 bases from V and 2 bases from J; bases unmatched to any gene: 3. The CDR3 has 13 residues.

CDR3 sequence: CARSALGLAGGDGELFF. CDR3 coding DNA: TGTGCCAGAAGCGCCCTCGGACTAGCGGGGGGGGACGGGGAGCTGTTTTTT. V and J are TRBV5-3 and TRBJ2-2; 15 bases agree with TRBD2. TRBV5-3 is treated as an ORF (open reading frame) with a function not yet certain. Losses at the gene ends were 4 bases for V and 7 bases for J; bases not matched to a gene: 8. CDR3 length: 17 amino acids.

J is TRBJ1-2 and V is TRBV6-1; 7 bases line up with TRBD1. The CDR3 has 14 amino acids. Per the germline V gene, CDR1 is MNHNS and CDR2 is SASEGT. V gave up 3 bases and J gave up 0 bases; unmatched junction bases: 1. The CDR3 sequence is CASSETGSNYGYTF. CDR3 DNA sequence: TGTGCCAGCAGTGAGACAGGGTCTAACTATGGCTACACCTTC.

The CDR3 sequence is CASSQWSSGELFF. In nucleotides, the CDR3 is TGTGCCAGCAGCCAGTGGTCATCCGGGGAGCTGTTTTTT. The V and J genes are TRBV7-9 and TRBJ2-2, with D unclear. This CDR3 comprises 13 residues. Per germline, CDR1 SEHNR and CDR2 FQNEAQ (reference sequence). V lost 5 bases, J lost 6 bases, and 10 bases lay in between.

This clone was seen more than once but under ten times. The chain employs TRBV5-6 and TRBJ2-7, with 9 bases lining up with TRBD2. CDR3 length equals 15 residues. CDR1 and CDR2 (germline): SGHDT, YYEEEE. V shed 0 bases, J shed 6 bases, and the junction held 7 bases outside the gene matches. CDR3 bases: TGTGCCAGCAGCTTGGCTATAGCGGGGGATGTCGAGCAGTACTTC. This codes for CASSLAIAGDVEQYF.

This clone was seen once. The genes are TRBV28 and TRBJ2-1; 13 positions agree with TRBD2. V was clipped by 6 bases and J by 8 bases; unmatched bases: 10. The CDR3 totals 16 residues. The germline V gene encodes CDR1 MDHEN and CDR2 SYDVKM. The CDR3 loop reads CASRTPGLAGRDEQFF. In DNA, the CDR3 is TGTGCCAGCAGGACACCGGGACTAGCGGGGAGAGATGAGCAGTTCTTC.

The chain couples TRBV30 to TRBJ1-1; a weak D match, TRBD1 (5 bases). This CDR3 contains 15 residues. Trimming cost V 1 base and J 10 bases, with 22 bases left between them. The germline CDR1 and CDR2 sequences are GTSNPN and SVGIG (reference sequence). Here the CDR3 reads CAWSGPVWGARTAFF. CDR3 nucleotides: TGTGCCTGGAGTGGTCCGGTGTGGGGCGCAAGGACAGCTTTCTTT. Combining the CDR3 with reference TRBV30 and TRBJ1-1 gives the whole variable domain SQTIHQWPATLVQPVGSPLSLECTVEGTSNPNLYWYRQAAGRGLQLLFYSVGIGQISSEVPQNLSASRPQDRQFILSSKKLLLSDSGFYLCAWSGPVWGARTAFFGQGTRLTVV.

The CDR3 is CASSPRQGASTEAFF. The CDR3 DNA sequence: TGCGCCAGCAGCCCAAGACAGGGGGCGAGCACTGAAGCTTTCTTT. The chain employs TRBV5-1 and TRBJ1-1; 10 bases align to TRBD1. Germline CDR1 SGHRS, CDR2 YFSETQ. J was trimmed by 4 bases and V by 4 bases; bases with no gene match: 7. The length of the CDR3 is 15 residues.

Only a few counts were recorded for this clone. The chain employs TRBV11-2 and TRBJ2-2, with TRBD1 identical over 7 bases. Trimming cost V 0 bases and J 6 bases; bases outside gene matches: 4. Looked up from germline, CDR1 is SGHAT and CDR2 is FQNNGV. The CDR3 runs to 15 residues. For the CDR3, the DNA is TGTGCCAGCAGCTTAGAGACAGGGTACGCCGGGGAGCTGTTTTTT. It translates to CASSLETGYAGELFF.